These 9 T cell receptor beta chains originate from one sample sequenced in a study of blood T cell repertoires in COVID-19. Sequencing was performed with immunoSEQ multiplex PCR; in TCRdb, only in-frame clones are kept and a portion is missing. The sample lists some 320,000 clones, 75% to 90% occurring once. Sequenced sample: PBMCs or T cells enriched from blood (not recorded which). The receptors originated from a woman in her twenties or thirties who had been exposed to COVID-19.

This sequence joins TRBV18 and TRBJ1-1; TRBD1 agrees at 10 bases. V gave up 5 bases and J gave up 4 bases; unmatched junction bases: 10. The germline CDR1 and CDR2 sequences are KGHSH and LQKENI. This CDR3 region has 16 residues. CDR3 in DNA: TGTGCCAGCTCAACACGACAGGGGGCTCCCGGCACTGAAGCTTTCTTT. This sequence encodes CASSTRQGAPGTEAFF.

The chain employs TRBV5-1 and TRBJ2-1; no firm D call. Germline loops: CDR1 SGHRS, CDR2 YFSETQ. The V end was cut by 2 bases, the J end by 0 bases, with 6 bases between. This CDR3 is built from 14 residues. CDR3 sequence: CASSFRSSYNEQFF. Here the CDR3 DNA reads TGCGCCAGCAGCTTTAGGAGCTCCTACAATGAGCAGTTCTTC.

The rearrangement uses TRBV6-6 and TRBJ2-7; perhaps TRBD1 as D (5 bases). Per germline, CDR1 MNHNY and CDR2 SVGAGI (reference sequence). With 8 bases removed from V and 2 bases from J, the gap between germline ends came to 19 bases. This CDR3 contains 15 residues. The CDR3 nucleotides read TGTGCCAGCCGTGACATGACAGAAACAACCTACGAGCAGTACTTC. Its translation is CASRDMTETTYEQYF.

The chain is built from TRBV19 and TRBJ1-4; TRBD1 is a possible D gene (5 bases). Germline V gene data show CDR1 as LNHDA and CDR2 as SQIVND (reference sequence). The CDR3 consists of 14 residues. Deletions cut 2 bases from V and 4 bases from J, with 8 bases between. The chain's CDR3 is CASSIRQLNEKLFF. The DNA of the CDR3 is TGTGCCAGTAGTATACGACAGCTTAATGAAAAACTGTTTTTT.

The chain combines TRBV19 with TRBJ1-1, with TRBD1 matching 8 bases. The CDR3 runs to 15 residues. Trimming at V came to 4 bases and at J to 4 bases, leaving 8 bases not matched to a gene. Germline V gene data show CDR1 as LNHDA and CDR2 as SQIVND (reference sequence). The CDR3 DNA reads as TGTGCCAGTAGTACGCGAAGACAGGGGATCACTGAAGCTTTCTTT. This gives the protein CASSTRRQGITEAFF. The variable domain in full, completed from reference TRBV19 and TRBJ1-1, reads DGGITQSPKYLFRKEGQNVTLSCEQNLNHDAMYWYRQDPGQGLRLIYYSQIVNDFQKGDIAEGYSVSREKKESFPLTVTSAQKNPTAFYLCASSTRRQGITEAFFGQGTRLTVV.

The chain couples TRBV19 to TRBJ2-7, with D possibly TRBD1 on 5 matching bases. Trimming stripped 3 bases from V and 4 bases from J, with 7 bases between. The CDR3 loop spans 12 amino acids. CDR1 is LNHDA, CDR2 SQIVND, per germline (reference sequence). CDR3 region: CASSIKGYEQYF. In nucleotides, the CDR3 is TGTGCCAGTAGTATTAAGGGGTACGAGCAGTACTTC.

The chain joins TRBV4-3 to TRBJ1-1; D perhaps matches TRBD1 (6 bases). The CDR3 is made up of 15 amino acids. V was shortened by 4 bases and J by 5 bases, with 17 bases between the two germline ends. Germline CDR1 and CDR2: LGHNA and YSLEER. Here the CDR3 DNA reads TGCGCCAGCAGCCCAATCCGCGGGGGGCGGACTGAAGCTTTCTTT. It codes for CASSPIRGGRTEAFF.

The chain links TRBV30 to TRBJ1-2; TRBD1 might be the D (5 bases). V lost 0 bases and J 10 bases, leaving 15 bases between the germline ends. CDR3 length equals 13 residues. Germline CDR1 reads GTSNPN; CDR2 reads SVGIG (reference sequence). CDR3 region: CAWSVQQGLVYTF. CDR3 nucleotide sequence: TGTGCCTGGAGTGTACAGCAGGGTCTCGTCTACACCTTC.

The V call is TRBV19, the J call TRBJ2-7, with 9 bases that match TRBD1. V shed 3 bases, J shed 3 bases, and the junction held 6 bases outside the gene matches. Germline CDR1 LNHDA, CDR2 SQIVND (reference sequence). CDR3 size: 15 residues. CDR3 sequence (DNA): TGTGCCAGTAGTATCACGGGACAGGGCTTCTACGAGCAGTACTTC. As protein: CASSITGQGFYEQYF.